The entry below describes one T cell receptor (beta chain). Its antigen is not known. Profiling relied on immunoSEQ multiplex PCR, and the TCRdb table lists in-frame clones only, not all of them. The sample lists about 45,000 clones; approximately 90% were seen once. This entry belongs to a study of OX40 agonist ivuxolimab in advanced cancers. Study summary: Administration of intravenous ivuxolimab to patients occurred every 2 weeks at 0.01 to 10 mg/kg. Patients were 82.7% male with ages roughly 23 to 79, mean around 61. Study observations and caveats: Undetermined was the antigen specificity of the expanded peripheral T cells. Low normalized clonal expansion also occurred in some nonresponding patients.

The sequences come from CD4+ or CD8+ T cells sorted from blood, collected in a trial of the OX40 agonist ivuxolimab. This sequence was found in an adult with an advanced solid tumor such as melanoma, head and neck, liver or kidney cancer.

The CDR3 DNA follows: TGTGCCAGCAGTTTGAATCCAGGTGTCGGGGGCCTTGACCAAGAGACCCAGTACTTC. It is translated as CASSLNPGVGGLDQETQYF. The chain carries TRBV27 and TRBJ2-5; D could derive from TRBD1 or TRBD2 (6 bases each). V lost 3 bases to trimming and J lost 0 bases, with 23 bases between them. In germline, CDR1 is MNHEY, CDR2 SMNVEV (reference sequence). This CDR3 spans 19 amino acids.